Shown below are 26 T cell receptor beta chains from a single sample sequenced in a study of blood T cell repertoires in COVID-19. This table comes from immunoSEQ multiplex PCR, and its TCRdb copy is limited to in-frame clones, with some not included. The table lists a few hundred thousand clones, 92% of them singletons. Sequenced input: PBMCs or T cells enriched from blood (not recorded which). All receptors come from a woman aged 25 to 39 who had recovered from COVID-19.

The gene calls are TRBV4-2 and TRBJ1-6; the D gene is possibly TRBD1 (6 bases). Trimming took 4 bases from V and 2 from J, leaving 9 bases between them. CDR1 is LGHNA, CDR2 YNFKEQ, per germline. The CDR3 extends over 15 amino acids. The CDR3 region is CASSPRDTYNSPLHF. CDR3 in DNA: TGTGCCAGCAGCCCCCGGGACACCTATAATTCACCCCTCCACTTT.

The chain couples TRBV6-5 to TRBJ1-4; D uncertain. The CDR3 length is 14 residues. Germline loops: CDR1 MNHEY, CDR2 SVGAGI. Deletions cut 6 bases from V and 8 bases from J, with 16 bases between. CDR3: CASRKSGEREKLFF. The CDR3 region has the DNA TGTGCCAGCAGAAAGAGCGGGGAACGGGAAAAACTGTTTTTT.

Details on this clone: The junction and the germline gene differ at one end; a read error may be behind it. V usage is TRBV6-1 and J usage is TRBJ1-5, with D perhaps matching TRBD1 (5 bases). The CDR3 has 17 residues. Germline assignment: CDR1 MNHNS and CDR2 SASEGT. The DNA for the CDR3 is TGTGCCAGCACTGAACTCCAGGGATCGTATAGCAATCAGCCCCAGCATTTT. Translating it yields CASTELQGSYSNQPQHF.

The table lists this clone with a count of one. In nucleotides, the CDR3 is TGCGCCAGCAGCCCTGCTGGGGGCCTTCTATTGGAGGGCTACACCTTC. Translation: CASSPAGGLLLEGYTF. This sequence joins TRBV5-1 and TRBJ1-2; D is possibly TRBD1 (6 bases). The germline V gene encodes CDR1 SGHRS and CDR2 YFSETQ. The CDR3 runs 16 residues. Trimming stripped 4 bases from V and 8 bases from J, with 24 bases between. The variable domain in full, with the rest retrieved from reference TRBV5-1 and TRBJ1-2, is KAGVTQTPRYLIKTRGQQVTLSCSPISGHRSVSWYQQTPGQGLQFLFEYFSETQRNKGNFPGRFSGRQFSNSRSEMNVSTLELGDSALYLCASSPAGGLLLEGYTFGSGTRLTVV.

V and J are TRBV6-5 and TRBJ1-1, with D perhaps TRBD1 (6 bases). V gave up 6 bases and J gave up 6 bases, with 17 bases separating them. The germline V gene has CDR1 MNHEY and CDR2 SVGAGI. The CDR3 loop spans 14 amino acids. CDR3 sequence reads: CASSGGGVWAEAFF. The CDR3 nucleotides read TGTGCCAGCAGCGGAGGGGGGGTGTGGGCTGAAGCTTTCTTT.

V usage is TRBV28 and J usage is TRBJ2-7, with a tentative D call TRBD1 (6 bases). CDR1 is MDHEN, CDR2 SYDVKM, per germline. The V end lost 4 bases, the J end lost 1 base, and 11 bases lay between the germline ends. This CDR3 is built from 14 residues. The CDR3 sequence is CASSSAGVSYEQYF. CDR3 DNA sequence: TGTGCCAGCAGTTCGGCAGGGGTATCCTACGAGCAGTACTTC.

The CDR3 nucleotides read TGTGCCAGCTCGACTAGCGGGGGCCCAGATACGCAGTATTTT. Its protein product is CASSTSGGPDTQYF. The chain couples TRBV6-4 to TRBJ2-3, with TRBD2 matching over 12 bases. Germline V CDR1 and CDR2: MRHNA, SNTAGT. The CDR3 has 14 amino acids. Trimming removed 8 bases from V and 4 bases from J; junction bases left unmatched: 4.

J is TRBJ1-4 and V is TRBV4-2, with TRBD1 as a possible D gene (5 bases). There are 18 residues in the CDR3. V was clipped by 2 bases and J by 0 bases, with 16 bases between them. Germline V gene data show CDR1 as LGHNA and CDR2 as YNFKEQ. The CDR3 nucleotides read TGTGCCAGCAGCCAAAAATGGGTCAGGGTGTCAACTAATGAAAAACTGTTTTTT. This gives the protein CASSQKWVRVSTNEKLFF.

The chain links TRBV15 to TRBJ2-2; D is possibly TRBD2 (5 bases). The CDR3 has 15 residues. Germline V gene data show CDR1 as LNHNV and CDR2 as YYDKDF (reference sequence). The V end was cut by 5 bases, the J end by 0 bases, with 10 bases between. As DNA, the CDR3 is TGTGCCACCAGCGGCGGAGGTACGAACACCGGGGAGCTGTTTTTT. Translated, it gives CATSGGGTNTGELFF.

The chain couples TRBV28 to TRBJ1-5; the D gene is possibly TRBD1 (6 bases). The CDR3 sequence is 13 residues long. Germline CDR1 reads MDHEN; CDR2 reads SYDVKM. V was shortened by 6 bases and J by 3 bases, with 9 bases between the two germline ends. The CDR3 protein is CASRQGYNQPQHF. CDR3 bases: TGTGCCAGCAGGCAGGGGTACAATCAGCCCCAGCATTTT. The variable domain in full, completed from reference TRBV28 and TRBJ1-5, reads DVKVTQSSRYLVKRTGEKVFLECVQDMDHENMFWYRQDPGLGLRLIYFSYDVKMKEKGDIPEGYSVSREKKERFSLILESASTNQTSMYLCASRQGYNQPQHFGDGTRLSIL.

The V gene is TRBV28, the J gene TRBJ1-1; 10 bases are a match to TRBD1. Losses at the gene ends were 8 bases for V and 7 bases for J; bases not matched to a gene: 10. Germline CDR1 reads MDHEN; CDR2 reads SYDVKM. The CDR3 runs to 14 residues. CDR3 loop: CASGTTGGSGEAFF. The CDR3 DNA is TGTGCCAGCGGAACGACAGGGGGCAGCGGTGAAGCTTTCTTT.

A word on this clone: At one end, the junction sequence differs from germline, possibly due to a read error. The chain combines TRBV5-4 with TRBJ2-2; possibly TRBD1 for D (6 bases). CDR1 and CDR2 from the germline V gene are SGHNT and YYREEE (reference sequence). The CDR3 runs 15 residues. CDR3 nucleotide sequence: TGTGCCAGCAGGTTGGCAGGGGCGAACACCGGGGAGCTGTTTTTT. Amino acids: CASRLAGANTGELFF.

This chain links TRBV28 with TRBJ2-3, with 10 bases that match TRBD2. This CDR3 has 16 amino acids. Germline loops: CDR1 MDHEN, CDR2 SYDVKM. V was pared by 1 base and J by 4 bases, with 5 bases of the junction left unmatched. CDR3 sequence: CASSLSKGLAPDTQYF. CDR3 DNA: TGTGCCAGCAGTTTATCCAAGGGACTAGCGCCAGATACGCAGTATTTT.

J is TRBJ1-1 and V is TRBV20-1; 8 nucleotides align to TRBD1. The CDR3 sequence is 11 residues long. Germline V gives CDR1 DFQATT, CDR2 SNEGSKA (reference sequence). The V gene end was trimmed by 3 bases and the J gene end by 8 bases; junction bases not matched to a gene: 2. As DNA, the CDR3 is TGCAGTGCTAGCCGGGACAGGGAAGCTTTCTTT. Protein product: CSASRDREAFF.

The chain employs TRBV3-1 (or the pseudogene TRBV3-2) and TRBJ1-1; D may be TRBD1 (5 bases). CDR3 size: 15 residues. Looked up from germline, CDR1 is LGHDT and CDR2 is YNNKEL (reference sequence). The V and J ends lost 2 bases and 0 bases respectively, with 10 bases between them. Here the CDR3 reads CASSQRQTLNTEAFF. In nucleotides, the CDR3 is TGTGCCAGCAGCCAACGACAGACTCTGAACACTGAAGCTTTCTTT.

V and J are TRBV10-3 and TRBJ2-7; D remains ambiguous. Trimming took off 0 bases at V and 2 bases at J, with 8 bases between the two ends. This CDR3 has 14 amino acids. Per germline, CDR1 ENHRY and CDR2 SYGVKD. CDR3 amino acids: CAISESSQTYEQYF. In nucleotides, the CDR3 is TGTGCCATCAGTGAGTCGAGTCAAACCTACGAGCAGTACTTC.

This chain uses TRBV11-3 with TRBJ1-3; D might be TRBD1 (5 bases). The V gene's germline CDR1 is SGHNT and CDR2 YENEEA. The length of the CDR3 is 17 residues. V was trimmed by 0 bases and J by 0 bases, leaving 12 bases between them. Here the CDR3 reads CASSLDLGGSSGNTIYF. Here the CDR3 DNA reads TGTGCCAGCAGCTTAGACCTCGGGGGGAGCTCTGGAAACACCATATATTTT. Based on the CDR3 plus reference TRBV11-3 and TRBJ1-3, the full variable domain is EAGVVQSPRYKIIEKKQPVAFWCNPISGHNTLYWYLQNLGQGPELLIRYENEEAVDDSQLPKDRFSAERLKGVDSTLKIQPAELGDSAVYLCASSLDLGGSSGNTIYFGEGSWLTVV.

The chain joins TRBV4-3 to TRBJ2-3; weak D call: TRBD2 (5 bases). The V end was cut by 1 base, the J end by 3 bases, with 11 bases between. This CDR3 contains 15 residues. From germline, CDR1 is LGHNA and CDR2 YSLEER. The CDR3 here is CASSQGSPGTDTQYF. The CDR3 region has the DNA TGCGCCAGCAGCCAAGGGAGCCCGGGGACAGATACGCAGTATTTT.

V is TRBV10-3 and J is TRBJ2-1, with 10 bases identical to TRBD2. The CDR3 has 16 residues. The J segment lost 7 bases and the V segment lost 4 bases, leaving 10 bases of the junction unmatched. Germline values: CDR1 ENHRY, CDR2 SYGVKD. The chain's CDR3 is CAISATPSGSSNEQFF. The CDR3 DNA is TGTGCCATCAGTGCCACTCCTAGCGGGAGTTCAAATGAGCAGTTCTTC.

The chain has TRBV27 and TRBJ1-2; 7 bases match TRBD1. In germline, CDR1 is MNHEY, CDR2 SMNVEV (reference sequence). The length of the CDR3 is 13 residues. The V gene end was trimmed by 8 bases and the J gene end by 8 bases; junction bases not matched to a gene: 11. CDR3 residues: CASGMTRQGGYTF. DNA of the CDR3: TGTGCCAGCGGAATGACCCGACAGGGCGGCTACACCTTC.

V gene TRBV28 combines with J gene TRBJ1-4; perhaps TRBD1 as D (5 bases). The ends were cut back, 2 bases at V and 3 bases at J, with 7 bases in the middle. The CDR3 extends over 14 amino acids. Germline V gives CDR1 MDHEN, CDR2 SYDVKM. CDR3 nucleotides: TGTGCCAGCAGTTTAACCAGGGCTAATGAAAAACTGTTTTTT. Translation gives CASSLTRANEKLFF. Drawing the rest from reference TRBV28 and TRBJ1-4, the complete variable domain is DVKVTQSSRYLVKRTGEKVFLECVQDMDHENMFWYRQDPGLGLRLIYFSYDVKMKEKGDIPEGYSVSREKKERFSLILESASTNQTSMYLCASSLTRANEKLFFGSGTQLSVL.

The rearrangement uses TRBV27 and TRBJ1-5, with D perhaps TRBD1 (5 bases). This CDR3 region has 14 residues. Germline V gene sequence: CDR1 MNHEY, CDR2 SMNVEV (reference sequence). Trimming shortened V by 8 bases and J by 5 bases, and 16 bases separated the two germline ends. The CDR3 here is CASRDGGPYQPQHF. CDR3 coding DNA: TGTGCCAGCCGAGACGGGGGTCCATATCAGCCCCAGCATTTT.

For this clone: Other DNA sequences in the sample encode the same CDR3. The chain recombines TRBV7-2 with TRBJ2-5; weak D call: TRBD1 (5 bases). The CDR3 has 14 residues. Germline V gives CDR1 SGHTA, CDR2 FQGNSA. The ends were cut back, 3 bases at V and 1 base at J, with 9 bases in the middle. CDR3 bases: TGTGCCAGCAGCTTTCGACAGACCCAAGAGACCCAGTACTTC. Protein: CASSFRQTQETQYF.

The chain joins TRBV27 to TRBJ1-1; 8 bases map to TRBD1. The V segment lost 3 bases and the J segment 10 bases; nucleotides outside the gene matches: 10. This CDR3 has 14 amino acids. The V gene's germline CDR1 is MNHEY and CDR2 SMNVEV (reference sequence). CDR3 coding DNA: TGTGCCAGCAGTTTGACAGGGGCTGACAAGGGAGCTTTCTTT. It translates to CASSLTGADKGAFF.

The J gene is TRBJ2-2, the V gene TRBV25-1; TRBD2 aligns across 13 bases. The CDR3 is 16 amino acids. The germline gives CDR1 MGHDK, CDR2 SYGVNS. V gave up 6 bases and J gave up 8 bases; unmatched junction bases: 9. The CDR3 sequence: CASSEGGLAGEGELFF. Here the CDR3 DNA reads TGTGCCAGCAGCGAAGGAGGACTAGCGGGAGAGGGGGAGCTGTTTTTT.

A single count supports this clone. The J gene is TRBJ1-1, the V gene TRBV28, with TRBD1 identical over 8 bases. This CDR3 region has 15 residues. Germline loops: CDR1 MDHEN, CDR2 SYDVKM. Trimming cost V 4 bases and J 5 bases; bases outside gene matches: 9. The CDR3, as DNA: TGTGCCAGCAGTTCCCCAGGGGGCAGGGCAACTGAAGCTTTCTTT. It is translated as CASSSPGGRATEAFF.